This TCR beta chain is drawn from a study of blood T cell repertoires in COVID-19. The wider study: Italy, Spain and the United States were the sources of the convalescent and acute COVID-19 samples. The cDNA or gDNA used as material had been derived from T cells, B-cell-depleted T cells, or PBMCs.

Of note for this clone: Other nucleotide sequences from this sample produce the same CDR3.

V was shortened by 2 bases and J by 0 bases, with 4 bases between the two germline ends. The CDR3 covers 13 residues. Germline V gene lookup returns CDR1 SEHNR and CDR2 FQNEAQ (reference sequence). In the original processing: It was from reference gene primer amplification that nucleated cell counts were estimated. Sequencing used immunoSEQ multiplex PCR; TCRdb keeps in-frame clones, though not all of them. Clone size and V and J calls were adopted from that table, with D and trimming inferred from the DNA. The sample holds a few hundred thousand clones, roughly 86% seen once. The source of this sequence is a human donor with acute or convalescent COVID-19. The donor label of this sample is uncertain. The material sequenced was peripheral blood. V usage is TRBV7-9 and J usage is TRBJ1-1; D unresolved. In nucleotides, the CDR3 is TGTGCCAGCAGCTTAAGCGTGAACACTGAAGCTTTCTTT. It encodes CASSLSVNTEAFF.